These T cell receptor beta chains were read from a single sample in a study of T cells in Graves' hyperthyroidism and ophthalmopathy. MiXCR, run by TCRdb on the multiplex PCR reads, gives a single entry per CDR3 protein. The repertoire holds some 770,000 distinct CDR3 sequences, with roughly 17% as singletons. Sample: blood. These receptors all stem from a man between 18 and 35 years old with Graves' hyperthyroidism. Each CDR3 is given with its conserved first and last residue. D genes are given only for firm matches. Size values are once, few and many counts, or a class for expanded clones, and some rows have none.

d_call j_call clone_size v_call cdr3_nt cdr3_aa
TRBD1 TRBJ1-2 many TRBV6-2/TRBV6-3 TGTGCCAGCAGTGCGACAGGGGGCGCAGAAGGCTACACCTTC CASSATGGAEGYTF
NA TRBJ2-7 few TRBV27 TGTGCCAGCAGTTTTTCGGGACTGACAACCTACGAGCAGTACTTC CASSFSGLTTYEQYF
NA TRBJ2-7 few TRBV28 TGTGCCAGCACCGACCGGGGGCCCGCGAACGAGCAGTACTTC CASTDRGPANEQYF
NA TRBJ1-1 NA TRBV13 TGTGCCAGCAGCTTCAGCCCGCGGATGAACACTGAAGCTTTCTTT CASSFSPRMNTEAFF
NA TRBJ2-1 many TRBV28 TGTGCCAGCAGTGGGACCCAGGCCAGCTCCTACAATGAGCAGTTCTTC CASSGTQASSYNEQFF
NA TRBJ2-1 NA TRBV12-3/TRBV12-4 TGTGCCAGCAGTTTATCCCCCGGGACACCTTTTCCCTACAATGAGCAGTTCTTC CASSLSPGTPFPYNEQFF
NA TRBJ2-2 NA TRBV6-1 TGTGCCAGCATGTTAGGGACGGACTCCACCGGGGAGCTGTTTTTT CASMLGTDSTGELFF
TRBD2 TRBJ2-7 many TRBV9 TGTGCCAGCAGCCCAAGCGGGACGGGGGAGCAGTACTTC CASSPSGTGEQYF
NA TRBJ2-2 NA TRBV12-3/TRBV12-4 TGTGCCAGCAAGGGTGGGGGAGTCTCCGGGGAGCTGTTTTTT CASKGGGVSGELFF
NA TRBJ2-1 many TRBV10-3 TGTGCCATCAGTGCCGGGCAGAACAATGAGCAGTTCTTC CAISAGQNNEQFF
NA TRBJ1-2 many TRBV28 TGTGCCAGCAGTGCCGAGGGACTCTATGGCTACACCTTC CASSAEGLYGYTF
NA TRBJ2-7 many TRBV7-8 TGTGCCAGCAGCTTAGACAGGGACGAGCAGTACTTC CASSLDRDEQYF
NA TRBJ2-1 few TRBV3-1 TGTGCCAGCAGCCAAGCGTCTAGCCTTCTTAATGAGCAGTTCTTC CASSQASSLLNEQFF
NA TRBJ2-1 NA TRBV28 TGTGCCAGCAAACCGGGGGGCTTCTCCTACAATGAGCAGTTCTTC CASKPGGFSYNEQFF
TRBD2 TRBJ2-7 few TRBV20-1 TGCAGTGCGCCGAGACTAGCGGGGTCCTACGAGCAGTACTTC CSAPRLAGSYEQYF
TRBD2 TRBJ2-1 NA TRBV27 TGTGCCAGCAGTTTATCTCTAGGAGGGAGGGTCTACGAGCAGTTCTTC CASSLSLGGRVYEQFF
TRBD1 TRBJ2-2 NA TRBV7-2 TGTGCCAGCTTTCAGGGACAGGGGGCAGGGGAGCTGTTTTTT CASFQGQGAGELFF
NA TRBJ1-2 few TRBV5-5 TGTGCCAGCAGCTTGTTTGGATATGGCTACACCTTC CASSLFGYGYTF